The rows below give T cell receptor beta chains drawn from one sample of a study of shared clonotypes between healthy human individuals. Profiling relied on immunoSEQ multiplex PCR, and the TCRdb table lists in-frame clones only, not all of them. The sample shows under 2,500,000 clones, around 95% of them seen only once. The sample consisted of naive CD4+ T cells sorted from blood. The receptors derive from a man younger than 30 in good health. Each CDR3 is given with its conserved first and last residue. The D gene is left open where the match is weak. The listing skips clone size in some rows; elsewhere it reads once, few, many or a size class.

clone_size d_call j_call v_call cdr3_nt cdr3_aa
- - TRBJ2-3 TRBV5-1 TGCGCCAGCAGCCCACTGGGAGGGGGCAACCGGGATACGCAGTATTTT CASSPLGGGNRDTQYF
- TRBD1 TRBJ1-4 TRBV6-5 TGTGCCAGCACCCCCACAGGGGGCACGGAAAAACTGTTTTTT CASTPTGGTEKLFF
- TRBD2 TRBJ2-5 TRBV2 TGTGCCAGCACCCATCTAGCGGGGTTGGGAGAGACCCAGTACTTC CASTHLAGLGETQYF
- - TRBJ1-1 TRBV2 TGTGCCAGCAGTGATAGGATGGGAAACACTGAAGCTTTCTTT CASSDRMGNTEAFF
- - TRBJ2-1 TRBV18 TGTGCCAGCTCACCAACGACAGCTTACAATGAGCAGTTCTTC CASSPTTAYNEQFF
- - TRBJ1-1 TRBV18 TGTGCCAGCTCACCGAAGGACAACACTGAAGCTTTCTTT CASSPKDNTEAFF
- - TRBJ1-1 TRBV5-8 TGTGCCAGCAGCTTGATGGGGCAGGGGTTTACTGAAGCTTTCTTT CASSLMGQGFTEAFF
- - TRBJ1-5 TRBV6-4 TGTGCCAGCGTGAATCAGCCCCAGCATTTT CASVNQPQHF
- - TRBJ1-2 TRBV27 TGTGCCAGCAGTTTAGGCAGGGGCTATGGCTACACCTTC CASSLGRGYGYTF
- - TRBJ2-7 TRBV20-1 TGCAGTGCTAGCGGAGGGTTCGAGCAGTACTTC CSASGGFEQYF
- - TRBJ1-2 TRBV19 TGTGCCAGTAGAACCGAGGGCAACCACTATGGCTACACCTTC CASRTEGNHYGYTF
- TRBD2 TRBJ2-3 TRBV19 TGTGCCAGTAGTACCTTAGCGGGGGACCGCACAGATACGCAGTATTTT CASSTLAGDRTDTQYF
once - TRBJ2-7 TRBV6-4 TGTGCCAGCAGCCGCTGCGGCAGTGGCTACGAGCAGTACTTC CASSRCGSGYEQYF